The entry below gives a single T cell receptor (beta chain) sequence along with its context. Antigen: not known. This sample is drawn from a study of PD-L1 blockade in urothelial cancer. General study results and limits: Those with durable benefit had larger increases in tumor-associated blood clones at 3 weeks.

The data were produced by immunoSEQ multiplex PCR, yet TCRdb's version contains in-frame clones alone and is incomplete. The table lists about 43,000 clones, about nine tenths of them singletons. CDR1 is KGHSH and CDR2 is LQKENI in the germline V gene. Between the trimmed V and J ends, which lost 3 bases and 1 base, there was a span of 9 bases. The CDR3 has 14 residues. The sample consisted of PBMCs, taken around atezolizumab (anti-PD-L1) treatment. The V and J genes are TRBV18 and TRBJ1-1, with D perhaps matching TRBD1 (6 bases). This TCR came from an elderly man with urothelial cancer. For the CDR3, the DNA is TGTGCCAGCTCACCTCGGACAGCGAACACTGAAGCTTTCTTT. As protein: CASSPRTANTEAFF.